This TCR beta chain was sequenced for a study of blood T cell repertoires in COVID-19. Study-wide context: COVID-19 samples from acute and convalescent phases originated in the United States, Italy and Spain. PBMCs, B-cell-depleted T cells, or T cells were the source of the cDNA or gDNA that made up the material.

As handled by the study authors: Cell counts per sample came from amplifying reference gene primers. Produced via immunoSEQ multiplex PCR; TCRdb's table is partial and in-frame only. From that table come the V and J calls and clone size; the DNA was used to work out D and trimming. The sample holds some 87,000 clones, around four fifths seen once. This TCR came from a human donor in a cohort sampled during active COVID-19. Material for sequencing was peripheral blood.

CDR3 in DNA: TGTGCCAGCAGCTTAGAAAGTTACGTCGGACAGGGCGGGGAGCAGTTCTTC. Encoded protein: CASSLESYVGQGGEQFF. The rearrangement joins TRBV11-3 to TRBJ2-1; TRBD1 agrees at 8 bases. V shed 0 bases, J shed 10 bases, and the junction held 14 bases outside the gene matches. The CDR3 has 17 amino acids. Germline V gene lookup returns CDR1 SGHNT and CDR2 YENEEA.